This is a list of T cell receptor beta chains from one sample in a study of cytotoxic CD8 clonotypes in ibrutinib-treated CLL. Profiled with immunoSEQ multiplex PCR; TCRdb holds only in-frame clones, not every one. The sample lists about 160,000 clones, around 84% seen once, with roughly 2% in the top ten. Here the sequenced sample was PBMCs, taken after 12 months of ibrutinib treatment. These receptors came from a human donor with chronic lymphocytic leukemia. CDR3s include the opening cysteine and the closing phenylalanine or tryptophan. The D gene is left open where the match is weak. Only some rows state a clone size, as once, few, many or a class for expanded clones.

cdr3_length j_call v_call d_call clone_size cdr3_nt cdr3_aa
15 TRBJ2-2 TRBV2 TRBD2 NA TGTGCCAGCAGTCTGACTAGCGGGGACACCGGGGAGCTGTTTTTT CASSLTSGDTGELFF
11 TRBJ2-1 TRBV2 NA NA TGTGCCAGCAGCTTCTACAATGAGCAGTTCTTC CASSFYNEQFF
13 TRBJ2-3 TRBV4-1 NA NA TGCGCCAGCAGCCAAGCCGACACAGATACGCAGTATTTT CASSQADTDTQYF
11 TRBJ1-2 TRBV7-9 NA NA TGTGCCAGCAGCCTTACGGTTGGCTACACCTTC CASSLTVGYTF
14 TRBJ2-3 TRBV27 NA NA TGTGCCAGCAGTCCCCGACAGGTTTGGGATACGCAGTATTTT CASSPRQVWDTQYF
18 TRBJ2-1 TRBV5-5 TRBD2 NA TGTGCCAGCAGCCTGGGACTAGCGGACTTTAGCTCCTACAATGAGCAGTTCTTC CASSLGLADFSSYNEQFF
13 TRBJ2-7 TRBV6-1 NA few TGTGCCAGCAGTGAACCTACTCTCTACGAGCAGTACTTC CASSEPTLYEQYF
14 TRBJ2-1 TRBV7-9 NA once TGTGCCAGCAGCCTCGAGGTGGACTACAATGAGCAGTTCTTC CASSLEVDYNEQFF
13 TRBJ2-5 TRBV7-8 NA NA TGTGCCAGCAGCCCCGGCGCTGAAGAGACCCAGTACTTC CASSPGAEETQYF
14 TRBJ1-5 TRBV19 TRBD1 NA TGTGCCAGTAGTATGAACAGGGGTAATCAGCCCCAGCATTTT CASSMNRGNQPQHF
15 TRBJ2-2 TRBV7-2 TRBD1 few TGTGCCAGCAGTTATGGACAGGCGAACACCGGGGAGCTGTTTTTT CASSYGQANTGELFF
15 TRBJ2-3 TRBV7-3 NA NA TGTGCCAGCAGCTTCTCCCCGATTCCGACAGATACGCAGTATTTT CASSFSPIPTDTQYF
14 TRBJ2-3 TRBV18 TRBD2 NA TGTGCCAGCTCGGGACTAGCGAGCACAGATACGCAGTATTTT CASSGLASTDTQYF
18 TRBJ2-1 TRBV19 TRBD2 once TGTGCCAGTAGTTCTCCGCCTAGACTAGCGGGAGTGCTAAATGAGCAGTTCTTC CASSSPPRLAGVLNEQFF
15 TRBJ2-1 TRBV4-3 NA NA TGCGCCAGCAGCCAAGATGGCGGTCCCTACAATGAGCAGTTCTTC CASSQDGGPYNEQFF
14 TRBJ1-5 TRBV29-1 NA few TGCAGCGTTGTACCGACGGATAGCAATCAGCCCCAGCATTTT CSVVPTDSNQPQHF
15 TRBJ1-2 TRBV4-3 NA NA TGCGCCAGCAGCCAGTTTGCAGGTTCGGGCTATGGCTACACCTTC CASSQFAGSGYGYTF
15 TRBJ1-5 TRBV6-1 NA NA TGTGCCAGCAGCGCGACATGGCCTAGCAATCAGCCCCAGCATTTT CASSATWPSNQPQHF
18 TRBJ2-4 TRBV11-2 TRBD2 NA TGTGCCAGCAGCTCGGGACTAGCGGGAGGGGGGGCCAAAAACATTCAGTACTTC CASSSGLAGGGAKNIQYF
15 TRBJ2-1 TRBV10-3 TRBD2 NA TGTGCCATCAGTGCCGGGACTAGCTCCTACAATGAGCAGTTCTTC CAISAGTSSYNEQFF
14 TRBJ2-2 TRBV5-1 TRBD1 NA TGCGCCAGCAGCGACAGGGCGGGCACCGGGGAGCTGTTTTTT CASSDRAGTGELFF
20 TRBJ1-1 TRBV4-2 TRBD1 NA TGTGCCAGCAGCCAAGACAGGGGGCGAAGTTACATGGGAGCGAACACTGAAGCTTTCTTT CASSQDRGRSYMGANTEAFF